One TCR beta chain is described in this entry. Its antigen remains undetermined. Within one base of it there is no much larger clone, and no base qualities were kept. This specimen comes from a study of control samples from healthy donors and cancer patients (TCRdb year 2020). V gives up 2 bases and J gives up 1 base, and the segment between their germline ends measures 12 bases. CDR3 length: 15 amino acids, cysteine to phenylalanine. Of the read, only the CDR3 DNA is kept; its 45 bases are in frame from base 1. Looking up the germline V gene yields CDR1 SGHRS and CDR2 YFSETQ. The library was made by the immunoSEQ multiplex PCR assay. Entries here come from immuneACCESS through TCRdb and include only in-frame sequences with V and J called. Some clones fail to appear in such tables; in the studies checked, an unresolved V gene covers under half of the shortfall, and the cause of the remainder is unknown. For this sample there are around 110,000 clones; approximately 90% appear just once. The top ten clonotypes cover around 1.2% of the sample.

The material sequenced was PBMCs. The V gene is TRBV5-1 and the J gene is TRBJ2-5; TRBD1 is perhaps the D gene, given 6 matching bases. This clonotype originated in a woman aged 50 to 60 with colorectal cancer. The nucleotides are TGCGCCAGCAGCTTAGAGGACAGTAGCCAAGAGACCCAGTACTTC. It specifies CASSLEDSSQETQYF.